This TCR beta chain appears in the sequencing data of a study of blood T cell repertoires in COVID-19. Study-level background: PBMCs, B-cell-depleted T cells, or T cells were the source of the cDNA or gDNA that made up the material.

The length of the CDR3 is 14 residues. Germline values: CDR1 SGHRS, CDR2 YFSETQ. Trimming took off 4 bases at V and 6 bases at J, with 15 bases between the two ends. Libraries were prepared by immunoSEQ multiplex PCR; TCRdb keeps only in-frame clonotypes and omits some of them. The sample holds about 100,000 clones; about 90% are singletons and the top ten take 5%. Input material: peripheral blood. The chain uses TRBV5-1 and TRBJ2-3, with D tentatively TRBD2 (5 bases). The clonotype was recovered from a human donor in a cohort sampled during active COVID-19. The CDR3 nucleotides are TGCGCCAGCAGCCAAGTCTCCCGCGGGGATACGCAGTATTTT. Its protein product is CASSQVSRGDTQYF.